These 24 T cell receptor beta chains came from one sample sequenced in a study of radiotherapy plus CTLA-4 blockade in lung cancer. Profiling relied on immunoSEQ multiplex PCR, and the TCRdb table lists in-frame clones only, not all of them. The table has 30,000 or so clones, almost 80% seen once. The sample consisted of peripheral blood, taken from a patient treated with radiotherapy plus ipilimumab. Source of these receptors: a human donor with non-small cell lung cancer who had stable disease on radiotherapy plus ipilimumab.

The chain combines TRBV7-8 with TRBJ1-5; D might be TRBD1 (6 bases). Germline CDR1 reads SGHVS; CDR2 reads FQNEAQ. Trimming took 1 base from V and 7 from J, leaving 14 bases between them. The length of the CDR3 is 15 residues. The CDR3 loop is CASSLGGQFSQPQHF. As DNA, the CDR3 is TGTGCCAGCAGCTTAGGCGGACAGTTCAGCCAGCCCCAGCATTTT. The entire variable domain, with the rest obtained from reference TRBV7-8 and TRBJ1-5, is as follows: GAGVSQSPRYKVAKRGQDVALRCDPISGHVSLFWYQQALGQGPEFLTYFQNEAQLDKSGLPSDRFFAERPEGSVSTLKIQRTQQEDSAVYLCASSLGGQFSQPQHFGDGTRLSIL.

The J gene is TRBJ2-5, the V gene TRBV18; no clear D gene. With 3 bases removed from V and 5 bases from J, the gap between germline ends came to 10 bases. CDR3 length equals 13 residues. Germline CDR1 KGHSH, CDR2 LQKENI. CDR3 sequence reads: CASSPRSGETQYF. CDR3 DNA: TGTGCCAGCTCACCCAGGTCCGGGGAGACCCAGTACTTC.

The chain is built from TRBV29-1 and TRBJ1-2; tentatively, D is TRBD1 (5 bases). CDR1 and CDR2 (germline): SQVTM, ANQGSEA. V lost 4 bases and J lost 3, with 9 bases in between. CDR3 size: 12 residues. The CDR3 loop is CSVGGDDYGYTF. The CDR3 bases are TGCAGCGTTGGAGGGGATGACTATGGCTACACCTTC.

The chain has TRBV10-3 and TRBJ1-6; TRBD1 matches at 9 bases. Germline V gives CDR1 ENHRY, CDR2 SYGVKD. This CDR3 is 13 amino acids long. Trimming at V came to 5 bases and at J to 8 bases, leaving 1 base not matched to a gene. CDR3 sequence reads: CAISTGGDSPLHF. DNA of the CDR3: TGTGCCATCAGTACAGGGGGCGATTCACCCCTCCACTTT.

Here the CDR3 DNA reads TGTGCCAGCAGTTACGGGCAGCTCAGCACTGAAGCTTTCTTT. It encodes CASSYGQLSTEAFF. The chain couples TRBV6-6 to TRBJ1-1; unclear D gene. The CDR3 is 14 residues long. CDR1 and CDR2 (germline): MNHNY, SVGAGI (reference sequence). V was cut by 2 bases and J by 4 bases, with 11 bases left in between.

The chain links TRBV9 to TRBJ2-3, with D perhaps assigned TRBD1 or TRBD2 (6 bases each). CDR3 length equals 15 residues. CDR1 and CDR2 from the germline V gene are SGDLS and YYNGEE. V was pared by 4 bases and J by 2 bases, with 14 bases between. The CDR3 coding sequence is TGTGCCAGCAGCTCAGGGGCGGGACTCACAGATACGCAGTATTTT. It codes for CASSSGAGLTDTQYF.

The V call is TRBV28, the J call TRBJ1-4; D is possibly TRBD1 (5 bases). The germline gives CDR1 MDHEN, CDR2 SYDVKM. The CDR3 is 16 amino acids. V shed 5 bases and J shed 0 bases, with 13 bases lying between them. CDR3 DNA sequence: TGTGCCAGCAGTAACCGGGACCGAGCAACTAATGAAAAACTGTTTTTT. Residues: CASSNRDRATNEKLFF.

V and J are TRBV6-6 and TRBJ2-1, with D possibly TRBD1 on 6 matching bases. The CDR3 has 13 residues. The germline CDR1 and CDR2 sequences are MNHNY and SVGAGI (reference sequence). Deletions cut 0 bases from V and 10 bases from J, with 10 bases between. The CDR3 spells CASSYSRGSEQFF. CDR3 nucleotides: TGTGCCAGCAGTTACTCGAGGGGGTCGGAGCAGTTCTTC.

The rearrangement joins TRBV13 to TRBJ1-1; 8 nucleotides match TRBD1. This CDR3 region has 16 residues. Unmatched junction bases numbered 12, after V lost 5 bases and J lost 4 bases. Looked up from germline, CDR1 is PRHDT and CDR2 is FYEKMQ (reference sequence). The CDR3 coding sequence is TGTGCCAGCAGCACCCGACAGGGGATGTCGGTCACTGAAGCTTTCTTT. Translating it yields CASSTRQGMSVTEAFF.

This clone was counted a few times. The rearrangement joins TRBV4-2 to TRBJ2-2; 15 bases align to TRBD2. V shed 3 bases and J 3 bases; nucleotides not matched to a gene: 5. The CDR3 sequence is 18 residues long. Germline V gene data show CDR1 as LGHNA and CDR2 as YNFKEQ. CDR3 bases: TGTGCCAGCAGCCATCCGGGACTAGCGGGGGGCGACACCGGGGAGCTGTTTTTT. Protein sequence: CASSHPGLAGGDTGELFF.

The J gene is TRBJ2-7, the V gene TRBV7-8, with 8 nucleotides matching TRBD1. CDR1 and CDR2 (germline): SGHVS, FQNEAQ. With 1 base clipped from V and 2 bases from J, the junction kept 1 base outside the gene matches. The CDR3 runs to 14 residues. CDR3 coding DNA: TGTGCCAGCAGCTTAGGGGACAGGACCTACGAGCAGTACTTC. This codes for CASSLGDRTYEQYF.

V and J are TRBV29-1 and TRBJ2-5; 7 bases are shared with TRBD1. The CDR3 has 12 residues. Per germline, CDR1 SQVTM and CDR2 ANQGSEA. V dropped 4 bases and J dropped 4; count of bases not matched to a gene: 3. This chain's CDR3 is CSVVQGVETQYF. The DNA of the CDR3 is TGCAGCGTTGTCCAGGGGGTAGAGACCCAGTACTTC.

This clone was observed once. This chain joins TRBV14 and TRBJ1-3; D is perhaps TRBD1 (5 bases). The V gene's germline CDR1 is SGHDN and CDR2 FVKESK. V dropped 0 bases and J dropped 0 bases, with 12 bases sitting between them. The CDR3 consists of 17 residues. The CDR3 coding sequence is TGTGCCAGCAGCCAAGATGCGGGCAGGGTCTCTGGAAACACCATATATTTT. It specifies CASSQDAGRVSGNTIYF. The complete variable domain, with remaining parts taken from reference TRBV14 and TRBJ1-3, reads EAGVTQFPSHSVIEKGQTVTLRCDPISGHDNLYWYRRVMGKEIKFLLHFVKESKQDESGMPNNRFLAERTGGTYSTLKVQPAELEDSGVYFCASSQDAGRVSGNTIYFGEGSWLTVV.

Only a few counts were recorded for this clone. The CDR3 region is CAWSGGGSNQPQHF. DNA of the CDR3: TGTGCCTGGAGTGGAGGGGGGAGCAATCAGCCCCAGCATTTT. The V call is TRBV30, the J call TRBJ1-5; maybe TRBD1 (6 bases). Germline CDR1 is GTSNPN and CDR2 is SVGIG (reference sequence). This CDR3 is built from 14 residues. V shed 1 base and J shed 1 base, with 8 bases lying between them.

This sequence joins TRBV12-5 and TRBJ1-2; unclear D gene. The CDR3 has 12 amino acids. V was trimmed by 3 bases and J by 2 bases, leaving 4 bases between them. Germline CDR1 and CDR2: LGHNT and FRNRAP. CDR3 region: CASGFLNYGYTF. CDR3 coding DNA: TGTGCTAGTGGTTTTTTAAACTATGGCTACACCTTC.

Here the CDR3 reads CASSPFEGNTEAFF. CDR3 coding DNA: TGTGCCAGCTCACCATTCGAGGGGAACACTGAAGCTTTCTTT. The chain employs TRBV18 and TRBJ1-1; D is unclear. The germline V gene encodes CDR1 KGHSH and CDR2 LQKENI. This CDR3 has 14 residues. Trimming removed 2 bases from V and 1 base from J, with 8 bases in between.

The rearrangement links TRBV5-5 to TRBJ1-3; perhaps TRBD1 as D (6 bases). The germline V gene has CDR1 SGHKS and CDR2 YYEKEE (reference sequence). CDR3 length equals 15 residues. Trimming took 6 bases from V and 2 from J, leaving 15 bases between them. CDR3 protein: CASMTLGGAGNTIYF. The CDR3 bases are TGTGCCAGCATGACCTTAGGGGGGGCTGGAAACACCATATATTTT.

This clone was detected only a few times. This chain links TRBV5-6 with TRBJ1-2; D call uncertain. This CDR3 region has 14 residues. In germline, CDR1 is SGHDT, CDR2 YYEEEE. Trimming pared 5 bases from V and 4 bases from J, leaving 15 bases between. CDR3: CASSLVGGRYGYTF. The CDR3 DNA is TGTGCCAGCAGTTTAGTAGGCGGGCGCTATGGCTACACCTTC.

V and J are TRBV6-5 and TRBJ1-1; the match to TRBD1 covers 7 bases. The J segment lost 7 bases and the V segment lost 0 bases, leaving 8 bases of the junction unmatched. This CDR3 spans 15 amino acids. The germline V gene has CDR1 MNHEY and CDR2 SVGAGI. CDR3 coding DNA: TGTGCCAGCAGTTACTCTGTGAGGACAGGAGATGAAGCTTTCTTT. Translated, it gives CASSYSVRTGDEAFF.

CDR3 in DNA: TGTGCCAGCAGCCCGGGACCGCGGCCAGGGGAGCTGTTTTTT. This sequence encodes CASSPGPRPGELFF. J is TRBJ2-2 and V is TRBV7-3; the D call may be TRBD1 or TRBD2 (5 bases each). The CDR3 length is 14 residues. Germline V gene data show CDR1 as SGHTA and CDR2 as FQGTGA. V was pared by 5 bases and J by 8 bases, with 15 bases between.

V is TRBV7-7 and J is TRBJ2-5, with D perhaps matching TRBD1 or TRBD2 (5 bases each). Trimming left V 2 bases short and J 0 bases short, with 10 bases between. Per the germline V gene, CDR1 is SSHAT and CDR2 is FNYEAQ (reference sequence). CDR3 length equals 15 residues. The CDR3 nucleotides read TGTGCCAGCAGCTTAATGGGACGGGACCAAGAGACCCAGTACTTC. Encoded protein: CASSLMGRDQETQYF. Full variable domain (outside the CDR3, taken from reference TRBV7-7 and TRBJ2-5): GAGVSQSPRYKVTKRGQDVTLRCDPISSHATLYWYQQALGQGPEFLTYFNYEAQPDKSGLPSDRFSAERPEGSISTLTIQRTEQRDSAMYRCASSLMGRDQETQYFGPGTRLLVL.

The chain carries TRBV27 and TRBJ1-4; a weak D match, TRBD1 (5 bases). The length of the CDR3 is 15 residues. Trimming left V 6 bases short and J 0 bases short, with 11 bases between. Germline CDR1 reads MNHEY; CDR2 reads SMNVEV (reference sequence). CDR3 protein: CASRPGGATNEKLFF. For the CDR3, the DNA is TGTGCCAGCAGGCCCGGGGGGGCAACTAATGAAAAACTGTTTTTT.

The genes are TRBV5-8 and TRBJ2-5; no reliable D call. CDR1 SGHTS and CDR2 YDEGEE come from the germline V gene. V dropped 2 bases and J dropped 1 base, with 12 bases sitting between them. This CDR3 is 15 amino acids long. CDR3 nucleotide sequence: TGTGCCAGCAGCTTCGACGCGACCCTCCAAGAGACCCAGTACTTC. It is translated as CASSFDATLQETQYF.

The V gene is TRBV5-4, the J gene TRBJ2-5; 8 nucleotides line up with TRBD2. The germline gives CDR1 SGHNT, CDR2 YYREEE (reference sequence). V shed 2 bases, J shed 4 bases, and the junction held 4 bases outside the gene matches. This CDR3 region has 14 residues. This CDR3 is CASSLTREGETQYF. CDR3 bases: TGTGCCAGCAGCTTAACTCGGGAGGGAGAGACCCAGTACTTC.